One T cell receptor (beta chain) is described in this entry. Its antigen is as yet unknown. This specimen belongs to a study of cytomegalovirus exposure and HLA in healthy donors. Points from the study as a whole: Cytomegalovirus-associated TCR beta chains were listed, numbering some 170.

Vbeta (60) and Jbeta (13) primers were used in the PCR. Repertoires were generated with immunoSEQ multiplex PCR, while TCRdb's copy carries only in-frame clones and drops some. This sample has 150,000 or so clones, with roughly 65% found just once. Material for sequencing was PBMCs. This receptor was identified in a man aged 18 to 30 in good health and CMV-seropositive.

The CDR3 loop reads CASRPSGQGPNYGYTF. CDR3 sequence (DNA): TGTGCCAGCAGACCCTCGGGACAGGGTCCCAACTATGGCTACACCTTC. The J gene is TRBJ1-2, the V gene TRBV14, with 9 positions matching TRBD1. The germline CDR1 and CDR2 sequences are SGHDN and FVKESK. The ends lost 6 bases at V and 2 bases at J; junction bases unmatched: 10. This CDR3 is 16 amino acids long.